The present T cell receptor (beta chain) was sequenced within a study of PD-L1 blockade in urothelial cancer. Study background: Patients initiated atezolizumab in about 2014 at 1,200 mg intravenously every 3 weeks.

The repertoire was sequenced with immunoSEQ multiplex PCR; TCRdb's copy has only in-frame clones and lacks some. The sample consists of about 72,000 clones, 70% to 90% of them appearing once. Findings of the study overall: Below-median pretreatment blood TCR clonality predicted better survival.

CDR3 length: 16 residues. In germline, CDR1 is SGHAT, CDR2 FQNNGV. V lost 5 bases, J lost 2 bases, and 10 bases stayed unmatched. As to time point: pretreatment peripheral blood. Urothelial carcinoma, locally advanced or metastatic, affected the patients. Each patient gave between 1 and 8 samples, pretreatment and on-treatment. This clone is a singleton in its sample. No antigen is known for it. The receptor's source is a man aged 60 to 69 with urothelial cancer. The sample consisted of PBMCs, taken around atezolizumab (anti-PD-L1) treatment. This sequence joins TRBV11-2 and TRBJ2-5; 8 bases line up with TRBD1. This CDR3 reads CASSAPGTGLQETQYF. The DNA of the CDR3 is TGTGCCAGCAGCGCCCCCGGGACAGGCCTTCAAGAGACCCAGTACTTC.